This T cell receptor beta chain was recorded in a study of molecular identifiers for immune sequencing clone quantification. Sorting isolated naive CD8 T cells as CD8+CD4-CCR7+CD45RA+ events. This clonotype occurred a few times. Its specificity is unknown. Study-wide points: Jurkat TCR RNA spiked in from one cell reportedly remained identifiable amid about a million naive cells.

TCRdb redid the calling of the PCR reads with MiXCR, one entry per CDR3 protein. The sample shows approximately 680,000 distinct CDR3 sequences, over 25% of them seen only once. The TCR comes from a human donor in good health. Some libraries in this study had Jurkat cell RNA spiked in. Material: naive CD8+ T cells from blood, with Jurkat cell RNA spiked in. Subset indicated: FACS-sorted CD8+CD4-CCR7+CD45RA+ naive T cells.

The CDR3 DNA reads as TGCGCCAGCAGCTACCTAGTGGGGAACGAGCAGTACTTC. Translating gives CASSYLVGNEQYF. V usage is TRBV5-1 and J usage is TRBJ2-7; the D is unclear. This CDR3 contains 13 residues. The germline CDR1 and CDR2 sequences are SGHRS and YFSETQ. Trimming took off 3 bases at V and 5 bases at J, with 12 bases between the two ends.